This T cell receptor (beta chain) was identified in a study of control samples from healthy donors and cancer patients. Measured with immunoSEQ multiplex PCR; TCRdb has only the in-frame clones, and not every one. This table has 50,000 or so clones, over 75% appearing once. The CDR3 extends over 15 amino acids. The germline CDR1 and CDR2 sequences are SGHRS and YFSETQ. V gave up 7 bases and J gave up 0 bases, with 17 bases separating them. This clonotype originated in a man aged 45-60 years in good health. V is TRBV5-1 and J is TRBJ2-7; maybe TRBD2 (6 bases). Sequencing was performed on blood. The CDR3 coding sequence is TGCGCCAGCTACTCGGGGGAATTCGGCTCCTACGAGCAGTACTTC. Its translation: CASYSGEFGSYEQYF.